One sample yielded the 27 T cell receptor beta chains listed below, sequenced in a study of blood T cell repertoires in COVID-19. Assay used: immunoSEQ multiplex PCR; TCRdb lists only in-frame clones, some missing. The data contain 95,000 to 150,000 clones, approximately 89% of them singletons. The specimen was peripheral blood. These receptors were taken from a woman of 80 years or more with COVID-19, enrolled during active disease.

The chain links TRBV5-4 to TRBJ2-3, with 12 nucleotides matching TRBD2. This CDR3 contains 16 residues. Germline values: CDR1 SGHNT, CDR2 YYREEE (reference sequence). The V gene end was trimmed by 5 bases and the J gene end by 5 bases; junction bases not matched to a gene: 9. As DNA, the CDR3 is TGTGCCAGCAGTTCAAAACTAGCGGGAGGTGGAGATACGCAGTATTTT. This encodes CASSSKLAGGGDTQYF.

This chain links TRBV6-1 with TRBJ2-7, with 7 bases fitting TRBD1. The CDR3 length is 16 residues. The V gene end was trimmed by 0 bases and the J gene end by 6 bases; junction bases not matched to a gene: 11. The V gene's germline CDR1 is MNHNS and CDR2 SASEGT. This CDR3 reads CASSEALGQSLAEQYF. The CDR3 coding sequence is TGTGCCAGCAGTGAAGCGCTGGGACAGAGTTTGGCCGAGCAGTACTTC.

The V call is TRBV19, the J call TRBJ2-7; 7 bases map to TRBD1. The CDR3 covers 14 residues. Germline loops: CDR1 LNHDA, CDR2 SQIVND (reference sequence). V lost 5 bases, J lost 3 bases, and 7 bases stayed unmatched. CDR3 sequence: CASSSTGKGYEQYF. The CDR3 DNA reads TGTGCCAGTAGTTCGACAGGGAAAGGCTACGAGCAGTACTTC.

The chain joins TRBV9 to TRBJ2-5; TRBD1 agrees at 7 bases. There are 16 residues in the CDR3. The V gene's germline CDR1 is SGDLS and CDR2 YYNGEE. J gave up 2 bases and V 4 bases, and 11 bases lay outside the gene matches. The CDR3 DNA sequence: TGTGCCAGCAGCCCTCACCCGACAGGGCGACAAGAGACCCAGTACTTC. Residues: CASSPHPTGRQETQYF.

Notes on this clone: Other DNA sequences in this specimen translate into the identical CDR3. The chain carries TRBV2 and TRBJ2-1; no reliable D call. Germline V gene sequence: CDR1 SNHLY, CDR2 FYNNEI. The germline V and J ends were trimmed by 3 bases and 9 bases, with 9 bases remaining between them. The CDR3 is 12 amino acids. CDR3 sequence reads: CASSERSPEQFF. In DNA form, the CDR3 reads TGTGCCAGCAGTGAGCGATCCCCTGAGCAGTTCTTC.

Worth noting for this clone: This specimen includes other DNA sequences encoding the same CDR3. V gene TRBV7-9 combines with J gene TRBJ1-2, with D unclear. The CDR3 has 13 amino acids. Germline CDR1 and CDR2: SEHNR and FQNEAQ (reference sequence). Trimming left V 5 bases short and J 4 bases short, with 11 bases between. The DNA for the CDR3 is TGTGCCAGCAGCCCGCCGGGGTTCTATGGCTACACCTTC. Its protein product is CASSPPGFYGYTF.

This chain joins TRBV11-2 and TRBJ1-3; 7 bases agree with TRBD1. J lost 4 bases, V lost 3 bases, and 3 bases had no gene match. Germline V CDR1 and CDR2: SGHAT, FQNNGV. The CDR3 extends over 14 amino acids. CDR3 coding DNA: TGTGCCAGCAGCTTGACAGGGCCAGGAAACACCATATATTTT. Translation: CASSLTGPGNTIYF.

The gene calls are TRBV6-6 and TRBJ2-1; D is possibly TRBD1 (6 bases). The CDR3 spans 15 residues. V lost 2 bases, J lost 10 bases, and 18 bases lay in between. In germline, CDR1 is MNHNY, CDR2 SVGAGI (reference sequence). Written as DNA, the CDR3 is TGTGCCAGCAGTTACGGGAAAACAGGGAGTTGGGAGCAGTTCTTC. Translating gives CASSYGKTGSWEQFF.

Here the CDR3 reads CASSVVGAGGGTQYF. Here the CDR3 DNA reads TGTGCCAGCAGCGTAGTCGGAGCGGGAGGGGGGACGCAGTATTTT. The J gene is TRBJ2-3, the V gene TRBV9, with 10 bases fitting TRBD2. The germline CDR1 and CDR2 sequences are SGDLS and YYNGEE. The ends lost 0 bases at V and 9 bases at J; junction bases unmatched: 7. This CDR3 spans 15 amino acids.

V is TRBV9 and J is TRBJ2-3; 8 bases match TRBD2. This CDR3 region has 17 residues. Trimming cost V 0 bases and J 2 bases; bases outside gene matches: 8. The germline V gene encodes CDR1 SGDLS and CDR2 YYNGEE. The DNA of the CDR3 is TGTGCCAGCAGCGTAGACCCCCCGGGAGGGGCCACAGATACGCAGTATTTT. Its translation: CASSVDPPGGATDTQYF.

This rearrangement joins TRBV2 to TRBJ2-7; D may be TRBD1 (5 bases). CDR3 length: 14 residues. Germline values: CDR1 SNHLY, CDR2 FYNNEI. Trimming cost V 7 bases and J 0 bases, with 13 bases left between them. CDR3 nucleotide sequence: TGTGCCAGCACCAATGACAGAAGCTCCTACGAGCAGTACTTC. It specifies CASTNDRSSYEQYF.

The chain carries TRBV6-2 or TRBV6-3 and TRBJ2-5; possible D gene TRBD2, 6 bases. V lost 2 bases and J 1 base, leaving 17 bases between the germline ends. The CDR3 loop spans 17 amino acids. Germline V gene data show CDR1 as MNHEY and CDR2 as SVGEGT. The CDR3 loop is CASSYNIADPVQETQYF. CDR3 bases: TGTGCCAGCAGTTACAATATAGCGGACCCCGTCCAAGAGACCCAGTACTTC.

In its sample, this clone was seen once. The V and J genes are TRBV10-3 and TRBJ2-7; 9 positions agree with TRBD2. J gave up 6 bases and V 8 bases, and 8 bases lay outside the gene matches. Germline values: CDR1 ENHRY, CDR2 SYGVKD. This CDR3 spans 13 amino acids. The chain's CDR3 is CAIGAGGPSEQYF. CDR3 coding DNA: TGTGCCATCGGGGCGGGAGGGCCCTCCGAGCAGTACTTC.

V gene TRBV7-8 combines with J gene TRBJ2-1; 13 bases are a match to TRBD2. In germline, CDR1 is SGHVS, CDR2 FQNEAQ. The CDR3 runs to 17 residues. J lost 5 bases, V lost 3 bases, and 7 bases had no gene match. Here the CDR3 DNA reads TGTGCCAGCAGCTTCAGGACTAGCGGGAGTTGGGACAATGAGCAGTTCTTC. Translation: CASSFRTSGSWDNEQFF.

The rearrangement joins TRBV28 to TRBJ2-1, with 8 positions matching TRBD1. Germline CDR1 is MDHEN and CDR2 is SYDVKM. Trimming removed 7 bases from V and 3 bases from J; junction bases left unmatched: 11. The CDR3 contains 16 residues. The CDR3 DNA reads as TGTGCCAGCATTAGAGCAGGGGGCGGCCTCTACAATGAGCAGTTCTTC. Amino acid sequence: CASIRAGGGLYNEQFF.

This chain uses TRBV5-1 with TRBJ1-1; D possibly corresponds to TRBD1 (5 bases). V shed 4 bases and J shed 4 bases, with 11 bases lying between them. This CDR3 spans 13 amino acids. Germline V gene data show CDR1 as SGHRS and CDR2 as YFSETQ. Here the CDR3 reads CASSPRQSTEAFF. The DNA of the CDR3 is TGCGCCAGCAGCCCGCGACAGTCCACTGAAGCTTTCTTT.

This clone was seen only once. Other nucleotide sequences in the sample specify the same CDR3. The chain couples TRBV3-1 (or the pseudogene TRBV3-2) to TRBJ2-1; 11 bases are a match to TRBD2. The CDR3 is 15 residues long. In germline, CDR1 is LGHDT, CDR2 YNNKEL (reference sequence). V was pared by 2 bases and J by 4 bases, with 1 base of the junction left unmatched. The CDR3 protein is CASSQTSGSYNEQFF. CDR3 DNA: TGTGCCAGCAGCCAAACTAGCGGGAGTTACAATGAGCAGTTCTTC.

The chain carries TRBV3-1 (or the pseudogene TRBV3-2) and TRBJ2-7, with TRBD1 matching 11 bases. Germline values: CDR1 LGHDT, CDR2 YNNKEL (reference sequence). Trimming cost V 2 bases and J 3 bases; bases outside gene matches: 3. The CDR3 runs 15 residues. Here the CDR3 reads CASSQSGTGGYEQYF. As DNA, the CDR3 is TGTGCCAGCAGCCAATCCGGGACAGGGGGCTACGAGCAGTACTTC.

The rearrangement joins TRBV28 to TRBJ2-1, with 9 positions matching TRBD1. The ends lost 7 bases at V and 3 bases at J; junction bases unmatched: 7. The CDR3 has 15 amino acids. Germline V CDR1 and CDR2: MDHEN, SYDVKM. CDR3 bases: TGTGCCAGCAACCCGGGACAGGGTAACTACAATGAGCAGTTCTTC. Translation gives CASNPGQGNYNEQFF.

This clone was counted only a few times. The rearrangement joins TRBV5-1 to TRBJ1-5; D call uncertain. This CDR3 has 13 residues. V was trimmed by 1 base and J by 6 bases, leaving 8 bases between them. The germline V gene encodes CDR1 SGHRS and CDR2 YFSETQ. CDR3 protein: CASSLSSGQPQHF. CDR3 DNA sequence: TGCGCCAGCAGCTTGTCGAGTGGTCAGCCCCAGCATTTT.

The gene calls are TRBV12-5 and TRBJ2-7, with a possible D match to TRBD1 (5 bases). Germline CDR1 LGHNT, CDR2 FRNRAP. The CDR3 has 13 amino acids. Deletions cut 2 bases from V and 5 bases from J, with 10 bases between. CDR3 sequence (DNA): TGTGCTAGTGGTTTGACAGGCAGCCACGAGCAGTACTTC. Residues: CASGLTGSHEQYF. Full variable domain (outside the CDR3, taken from reference TRBV12-5 and TRBJ2-7): DARVTQTPRHKVTEMGQEVTMRCQPILGHNTVFWYRQTMMQGLELLAYFRNRAPLDDSGMPKDRFSAEMPDATLATLKIQPSEPRDSAVYFCASGLTGSHEQYFGPGTRLTVT.

This clone turned up a few times. The gene calls are TRBV2 and TRBJ2-7, with D perhaps TRBD1 (5 bases). The ends were cut back, 6 bases at V and 7 bases at J, with 10 bases in the middle. This CDR3 is built from 11 residues. In germline, CDR1 is SNHLY, CDR2 FYNNEI. CDR3: CASSTRQEQYF. In DNA, the CDR3 is TGTGCCAGCAGCACCCGACAGGAGCAGTACTTC.

CDR3 DNA: TGTGCCAGTAGTTTGGGCCCTAGCGGGTTTGAGGATACGCAGTATTTT. It is translated as CASSLGPSGFEDTQYF. The chain employs TRBV19 and TRBJ2-3; TRBD2 aligns across 8 bases. CDR1 and CDR2 (germline): LNHDA, SQIVND (reference sequence). V trimming: 5 bases; J trimming: 6 bases; junction bases outside the gene matches: 13. The CDR3 runs to 16 residues.

The chain carries TRBV19 and TRBJ1-1, with D possibly TRBD1 on 6 matching bases. The V end lost 4 bases, the J end lost 1 base, and 16 bases lay between the germline ends. Germline loops: CDR1 LNHDA, CDR2 SQIVND (reference sequence). CDR3 length equals 16 residues. CDR3 amino acids: CASSKPRGGANTEAFF. The CDR3 coding sequence is TGTGCCAGTAGTAAGCCCCGAGGGGGGGCGAACACTGAAGCTTTCTTT.

Only one count was recorded for this clone. This CDR3 reads CASTVSADYEQYF. DNA of the CDR3: TGTGCCAGCACCGTGAGTGCTGACTACGAGCAGTACTTC. V usage is TRBV7-8 and J usage is TRBJ2-7; D not certain. V dropped 7 bases and J dropped 3 bases, with 13 bases sitting between them. The CDR3 contains 13 residues. Germline V gene sequence: CDR1 SGHVS, CDR2 FQNEAQ.

This chain connects TRBV5-4 to TRBJ2-7; D is possibly TRBD2 (5 bases). Trimming left V 5 bases short and J 6 bases short, with 15 bases between. CDR1 and CDR2 (germline): SGHNT, YYREEE (reference sequence). This CDR3 contains 13 residues. CDR3 in amino acids: CASRNDTEGEQYF. CDR3 DNA: TGTGCCAGCAGAAACGACACAGAGGGCGAGCAGTACTTC.

The chain employs TRBV7-2 and TRBJ1-5; unclear D gene. Between the trimmed V and J ends, which lost 4 bases and 0 bases, there was a span of 10 bases. The CDR3 runs 15 residues. CDR1 and CDR2 from the germline V gene are SGHTA and FQGNSA. Here the CDR3 reads CASSSDKNSNQPQHF. The CDR3 nucleotides are TGTGCCAGCAGCTCCGACAAGAATAGCAATCAGCCCCAGCATTTT.